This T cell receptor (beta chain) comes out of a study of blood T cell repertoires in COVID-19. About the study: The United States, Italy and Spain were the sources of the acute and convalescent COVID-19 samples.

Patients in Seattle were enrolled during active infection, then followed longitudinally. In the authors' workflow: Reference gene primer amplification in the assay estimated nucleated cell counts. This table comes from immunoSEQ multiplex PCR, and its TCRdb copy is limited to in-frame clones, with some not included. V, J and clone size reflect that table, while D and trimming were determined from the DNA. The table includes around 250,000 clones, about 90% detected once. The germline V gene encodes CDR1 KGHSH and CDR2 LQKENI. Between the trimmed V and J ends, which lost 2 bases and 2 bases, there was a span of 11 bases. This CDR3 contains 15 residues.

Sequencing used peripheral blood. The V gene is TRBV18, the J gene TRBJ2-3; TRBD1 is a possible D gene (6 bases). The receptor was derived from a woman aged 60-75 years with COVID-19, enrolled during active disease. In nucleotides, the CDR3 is TGTGCCAGCTCACCAGGGCAGGGGAACACAGATACGCAGTATTTT. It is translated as CASSPGQGNTDTQYF. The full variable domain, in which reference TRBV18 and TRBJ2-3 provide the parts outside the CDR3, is NAGVMQNPRHLVRRRGQEARLRCSPMKGHSHVYWYRQLPEEGLKFMVYLQKENIIDESGMPKERFSAEFPKEGPSILRIQQVVRGDSAAYFCASSPGQGNTDTQYFGPGTRLTVL.